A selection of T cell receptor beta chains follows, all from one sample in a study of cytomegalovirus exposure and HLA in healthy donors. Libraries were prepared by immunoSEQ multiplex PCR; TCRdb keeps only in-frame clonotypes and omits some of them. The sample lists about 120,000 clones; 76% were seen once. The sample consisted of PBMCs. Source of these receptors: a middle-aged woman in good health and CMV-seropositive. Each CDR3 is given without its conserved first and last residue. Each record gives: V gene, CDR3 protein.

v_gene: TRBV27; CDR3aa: ASSLNRYYEQY
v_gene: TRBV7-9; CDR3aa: ASSLVGGTERNQPQH
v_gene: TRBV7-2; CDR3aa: ASSWDSSTDTQY
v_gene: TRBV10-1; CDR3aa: ASSEWGGAPGFSGNQPQH
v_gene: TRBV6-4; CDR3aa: ASSDTDRGQPQH
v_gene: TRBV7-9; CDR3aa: ASSSQGRGETQY
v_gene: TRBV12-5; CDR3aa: ASGLRQGAFEQY
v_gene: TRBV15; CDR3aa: ATSRDWELNTIY
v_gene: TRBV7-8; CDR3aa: ASRLGQNQPQH
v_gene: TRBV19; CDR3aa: ASSIVVARQYGYT
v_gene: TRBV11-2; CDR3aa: ASSPGGPNTQY
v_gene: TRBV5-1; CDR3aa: ASSLDRGMTDTQY
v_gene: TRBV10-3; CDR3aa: AISDRDNTEAF
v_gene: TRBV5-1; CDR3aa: ASSSGQANTQY
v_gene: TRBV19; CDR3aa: ASSIPPESEKLF
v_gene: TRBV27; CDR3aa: ASGQGPRYGYT
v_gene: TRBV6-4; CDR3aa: ASGSGGATDTQY
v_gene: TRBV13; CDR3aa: ASSLAPTGGGGYT
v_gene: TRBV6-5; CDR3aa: ASSYSSGVNTEAF
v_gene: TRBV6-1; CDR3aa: ASSDRLAESTDTQY
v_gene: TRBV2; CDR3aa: ASQTNGNTIY
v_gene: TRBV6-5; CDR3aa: ASSYSAGYEQY
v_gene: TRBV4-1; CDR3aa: ASSQDPGDNEQF
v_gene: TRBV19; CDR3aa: ASSILQGRTEAF